This TCR beta chain came from a study of cytomegalovirus exposure and HLA in healthy donors. Study-wide results and caveats: Researchers reported in a later analysis that a missense DCLRE1C variant was tied to TCR beta V- and J-gene trimming. Apparent HLA restriction characterized most CMV-associated TCR beta chains in a later analysis.

This clone was found once. Its antigen is not identified. Vbeta (60) and Jbeta (13) primers were used in the PCR. Measured with immunoSEQ multiplex PCR; TCRdb has only the in-frame clones, and not every one. The repertoire consists of roughly 160,000 clones, with roughly four fifths occurring once and the leading ten covering 13%. Per the germline V gene, CDR1 is SEHNR and CDR2 is FQNEAQ (reference sequence). The CDR3 runs 15 residues. Trimming took off 8 bases at V and 1 base at J, with 17 bases between the two ends. What was sequenced was PBMCs. The sequence came from a woman aged 50 to 65 in good health and CMV-seronegative. V gene TRBV7-9 combines with J gene TRBJ1-2; D is perhaps TRBD1 (6 bases). The CDR3 loop is CASQLKEGDNYGYTF. The CDR3 DNA is TGTGCCAGCCAATTAAAAGAGGGGGATAACTATGGCTACACCTTC.